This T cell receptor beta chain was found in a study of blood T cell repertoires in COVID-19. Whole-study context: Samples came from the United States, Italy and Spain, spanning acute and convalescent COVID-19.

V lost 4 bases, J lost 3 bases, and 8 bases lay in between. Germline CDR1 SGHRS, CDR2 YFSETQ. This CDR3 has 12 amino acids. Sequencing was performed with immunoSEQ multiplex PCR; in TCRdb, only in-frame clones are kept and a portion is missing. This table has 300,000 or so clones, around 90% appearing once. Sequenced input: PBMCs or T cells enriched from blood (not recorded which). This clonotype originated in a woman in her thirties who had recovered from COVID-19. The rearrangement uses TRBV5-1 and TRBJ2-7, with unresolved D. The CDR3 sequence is CASSPTNYEQYF. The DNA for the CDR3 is TGCGCCAGCAGCCCCACTAACTACGAGCAGTACTTC.